The next 7 T cell receptor beta chains were all read from a single sample in a study of shared clonotypes between healthy human individuals. This table comes from immunoSEQ multiplex PCR, and its TCRdb copy is limited to in-frame clones, with some not included. The sample has roughly 2.6 million clones; around nine tenths are singletons. Specimen: naive CD4+ T cells sorted from blood. As to subset: CD45RA+ positively selected. These receptors all stem from a man between 18 and 35 years old in good health.

This clone was found once. The chain recombines TRBV9 with TRBJ2-7, with 10 bases identical to TRBD1. Germline V gene data show CDR1 as SGDLS and CDR2 as YYNGEE. J was trimmed by 7 bases and V by 2 bases; bases with no gene match: 9. The CDR3 length is 15 residues. The DNA for the CDR3 is TGTGCCAGCAGCGTTCGAGGGACAGGGGCCAGAGAGCAGTACTTC. Protein: CASSVRGTGAREQYF.

This chain uses TRBV29-1 with TRBJ1-1; tentative D call: TRBD1 (6 bases). Germline CDR1 and CDR2: SQVTM and ANQGSEA. The CDR3 runs 16 residues. V lost 5 bases and J lost 4, with 23 bases in between. The CDR3 spells CSVTYFSFGGGTEAFF. In nucleotides, the CDR3 is TGCAGCGTTACGTATTTTTCCTTTGGAGGGGGCACTGAAGCTTTCTTT.

This clone was seen only once. This sequence joins TRBV6-6 and TRBJ2-5, with D unresolved. The ends were cut back, 2 bases at V and 2 bases at J, with 9 bases in the middle. There are 14 residues in the CDR3. Germline loops: CDR1 MNHNY, CDR2 SVGAGI (reference sequence). The CDR3 sequence is CASSYASLQETQYF. For the CDR3, the DNA is TGTGCCAGCAGTTACGCATCTCTTCAAGAGACCCAGTACTTC.

This clone was recorded a few times. This chain uses TRBV7-8 with TRBJ2-7; maybe TRBD1 (6 bases). The germline CDR1 and CDR2 sequences are SGHVS and FQNEAQ. With 2 bases removed from V and 13 bases from J, the gap between germline ends came to 12 bases. This CDR3 contains 11 residues. CDR3 region: CASSLSTGKYF. CDR3 sequence (DNA): TGTGCCAGCAGCTTAAGTACAGGGAAATACTTC.

V gene TRBV5-1 combines with J gene TRBJ2-7; D gene ambiguous. Trimming removed 4 bases from V and 0 bases from J, with 14 bases in between. CDR1 and CDR2 from the germline V gene are SGHRS and YFSETQ. CDR3 length: 15 residues. The CDR3 bases are TGCGCCAGCAGCCCGTGGGCCCGAAGCTCCTACGAGCAGTACTTC. It encodes CASSPWARSSYEQYF. Based on the CDR3 plus reference TRBV5-1 and TRBJ2-7, the full variable domain is KAGVTQTPRYLIKTRGQQVTLSCSPISGHRSVSWYQQTPGQGLQFLFEYFSETQRNKGNFPGRFSGRQFSNSRSEMNVSTLELGDSALYLCASSPWARSSYEQYFGPGTRLTVT.

This rearrangement joins TRBV30 to TRBJ1-6, with D maybe TRBD1 (5 bases). V shed 6 bases and J shed 8 bases, with 17 bases lying between them. Per the germline V gene, CDR1 is GTSNPN and CDR2 is SVGIG (reference sequence). The CDR3 extends over 14 amino acids. In DNA form, the CDR3 reads TGTGCCTGCTTCCGGGGCCCGGAGGATTCACCCCTCCACTTT. Protein: CACFRGPEDSPLHF.

This chain connects TRBV6-6 to TRBJ2-6; D gene ambiguous. Germline-derived CDR1 and CDR2 are MNHNY and SVGAGI (reference sequence). The CDR3 is 15 amino acids. Trimming took 7 bases from V and 0 from J, leaving 10 bases between them. CDR3 sequence (DNA): TGTGCCAGCATCAGAGGCAGCTCTGGGGCCAACGTCCTGACTTTC. It translates to CASIRGSSGANVLTF.